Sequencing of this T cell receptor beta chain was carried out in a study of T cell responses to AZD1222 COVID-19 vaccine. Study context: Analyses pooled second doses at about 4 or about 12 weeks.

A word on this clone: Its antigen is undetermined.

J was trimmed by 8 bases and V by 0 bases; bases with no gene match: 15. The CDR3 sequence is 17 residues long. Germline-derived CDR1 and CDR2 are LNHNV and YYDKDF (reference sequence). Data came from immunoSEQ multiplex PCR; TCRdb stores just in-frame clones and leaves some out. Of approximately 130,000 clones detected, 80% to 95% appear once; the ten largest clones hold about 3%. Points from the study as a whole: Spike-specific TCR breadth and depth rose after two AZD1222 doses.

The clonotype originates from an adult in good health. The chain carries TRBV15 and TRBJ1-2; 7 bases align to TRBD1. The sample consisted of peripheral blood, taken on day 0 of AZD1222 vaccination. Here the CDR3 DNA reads TGTGCCACCAGCAGAGATCGGGCAGGGGGAGTCATGTTAGGCTACACCTTC. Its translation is CATSRDRAGGVMLGYTF.